This TCR beta chain was sequenced during a study of T cell responses to AZD1222 COVID-19 vaccine. Study findings and constraints: Spike-specific TCR depth and breadth grew after two AZD1222 doses. Donor demographics were predominantly white British with a female majority; clonal diversity may be underestimated. At baseline, just 5 or 6 AZD1222 recipients tested seropositive.

Germline values: CDR1 SEHNR, CDR2 FQNEAQ (reference sequence). The CDR3 covers 14 residues. V shed 5 bases and J shed 2 bases, with 11 bases lying between them. Sequencing used immunoSEQ multiplex PCR; TCRdb keeps in-frame clones, though not all of them. Of 95,000 to 150,000 clones listed, 80% to 95% were seen once; the top ten hold 7.9%. Note on this clone: Antigen unknown.

The clonotype was recovered from an adult who received the AZD1222 COVID-19 vaccine. Sequencing used peripheral blood, obtained 28 days after the second AZD1222 dose. J is TRBJ2-3 and V is TRBV7-9; D is undetermined. CDR3 sequence (DNA): TGTGCCAGCAGCCCCTCCGGGCCCACAGATACGCAGTATTTT. Amino acids: CASSPSGPTDTQYF. The variable domain in full, completed from reference TRBV7-9 and TRBJ2-3, reads DTGVSQNPRHKITKRGQNVTFRCDPISEHNRLYWYRQTLGQGPEFLTYFQNEAQLEKSRLLSDRFSAERPKGSFSTLEIQRTEQGDSAMYLCASSPSGPTDTQYFGPGTRLTVL.